Following are 29 T cell receptor beta chains from one sample sequenced in a study of OX40 agonist ivuxolimab in advanced cancers. Here immunoSEQ multiplex PCR was the method, and the copy in TCRdb shows in-frame clones only, minus some. Counted here are under 100,000 clones, around 85% occurring once; the ten biggest clones make up 2.4%. Here the sequenced sample was CD4+ or CD8+ T cells sorted from blood, taken in a trial of the OX40 agonist ivuxolimab. These receptors all come from an adult with an advanced solid tumor such as melanoma, head and neck, liver or kidney cancer.

This chain uses TRBV30 with TRBJ1-1; D remains ambiguous. The CDR3 is 14 residues long. The germline V gene encodes CDR1 GTSNPN and CDR2 SVGIG (reference sequence). Trimming removed 2 bases from V and 10 bases from J, with 20 bases in between. CDR3 nucleotides: TGTGCCTGGAGTATGACCGAGACCAGTCTTATAGCTTTCTTT. Translation: CAWSMTETSLIAFF.

This clone has a handful of counts. Compared with germline, one end of the junction differs, possibly owing to a read error. The chain combines TRBV28 with TRBJ1-4, with a weak D call TRBD1 (5 bases). CDR1 and CDR2 (germline): MDHEN, SYDVKM. The length of the CDR3 is 13 residues. Written as DNA, the CDR3 is TGTGCCAGCAGTTCCCCCGCCGTACGGGACCCAATTTTT. Translating it yields CASSSPAVRDPIF.

V and J are TRBV19 and TRBJ1-2; perhaps TRBD1 as D (6 bases). The CDR3 extends over 16 amino acids. The germline gives CDR1 LNHDA, CDR2 SQIVND (reference sequence). V was shortened by 4 bases and J by 4 bases, with 19 bases between the two germline ends. The chain's CDR3 is CASSTSGARTAYGYTF. Written as DNA, the CDR3 is TGTGCCAGTAGTACCTCAGGGGCCAGGACAGCCTATGGCTACACCTTC.

This chain uses TRBV7-9 with TRBJ1-3, with D hard to call. This CDR3 region has 14 residues. Per germline, CDR1 SEHNR and CDR2 FQNEAQ (reference sequence). Between the trimmed V and J ends, which lost 5 bases and 0 bases, there was a span of 8 bases. The DNA for the CDR3 is TGTGCCAGCAGCCCCATGCTCTCTGGAAACACCATATATTTT. Protein product: CASSPMLSGNTIYF.

CDR3 sequence (DNA): TGTGCCAGCAGTTTATCGGCCAGGGGGCCCTACGAGCAGTACTTC. This translates into CASSLSARGPYEQYF. The chain is built from TRBV27 and TRBJ2-7, with TRBD1 identical over 8 bases. CDR3 length: 15 residues. CDR1 and CDR2 (germline): MNHEY, SMNVEV (reference sequence). V lost 0 bases and J lost 2; bases outside the gene matches: 3.

This sequence joins TRBV11-3 and TRBJ1-1; 8 bases are shared with TRBD1. J gave up 0 bases and V 4 bases, and 7 bases lay outside the gene matches. This CDR3 spans 16 amino acids. From germline, CDR1 is SGHNT and CDR2 YENEEA. CDR3 amino acids: CASSSGQGDVNTEAFF. As DNA, the CDR3 is TGTGCCAGCAGCTCCGGACAGGGCGATGTGAACACTGAAGCTTTCTTT.

The J gene is TRBJ1-1, the V gene TRBV2; 7 bases match TRBD1. Trimming cost V 8 bases and J 5 bases; bases outside gene matches: 11. The CDR3 totals 14 residues. Germline assignment: CDR1 SNHLY and CDR2 FYNNEI. The CDR3 protein is CASARGQKGTEAFF. CDR3 in DNA: TGTGCCAGCGCGAGGGGGCAGAAGGGGACTGAAGCTTTCTTT.

This clone came up a few times. V usage is TRBV28 and J usage is TRBJ1-2; D perhaps matches TRBD1 (6 bases). The CDR3 totals 13 residues. Germline values: CDR1 MDHEN, CDR2 SYDVKM. V gave up 5 bases and J gave up 4 bases, with 11 bases separating them. The CDR3 nucleotides read TGTGCCAGCAGTAGATACAGGGTCTATGGCTACACCTTC. Translating it yields CASSRYRVYGYTF.

Comment on this clone: The identical CDR3 is also encoded by other nucleotide sequences in the sample. The chain uses TRBV18 and TRBJ2-7, with 10 bases identical to TRBD1. The CDR3 extends over 14 amino acids. Trimming took 3 bases from V and 2 from J; bases not matched to a gene: 1. CDR1 is KGHSH and CDR2 is LQKENI in the germline V gene. The CDR3 protein is CASSPGQGAYEQYF. In DNA, the CDR3 is TGTGCCAGCTCACCTGGACAGGGGGCCTACGAGCAGTACTTC.

Remarks on this clone: Additional DNA sequences in this sample encode the identical CDR3. The J gene is TRBJ1-1, the V gene TRBV5-1, with no clear D. Germline assignment: CDR1 SGHRS and CDR2 YFSETQ. Between the trimmed V and J ends, which lost 4 bases and 3 bases, there was a span of 13 bases. CDR3 length: 14 residues. This CDR3 reads CASSLREGDTEAFF. Written as DNA, the CDR3 is TGCGCCAGCAGCCTGAGGGAGGGTGACACTGAAGCTTTCTTT.

The J gene is TRBJ1-4, the V gene TRBV6-1; a possible D gene is TRBD1 (5 bases). V was shortened by 2 bases and J by 8 bases, with 18 bases between the two germline ends. Per the germline V gene, CDR1 is MNHNS and CDR2 is SASEGT. This CDR3 has 16 amino acids. The DNA of the CDR3 is TGTGCCAGCAGTGAAACCCGTGGCCAGGGTGGGGAAAAACTGTTTTTT. This encodes CASSETRGQGGEKLFF.

The chain links TRBV15 to TRBJ2-7; 13 bases are shared with TRBD2. The CDR3 loop spans 17 amino acids. The germline V gene encodes CDR1 LNHNV and CDR2 YYDKDF (reference sequence). With V trimmed by 8 bases and J by 2 bases, 12 bases remained unmatched. CDR3 nucleotide sequence: TGTGCCACCTCGGGACTAGCGGGGCGGACCTCCGCCTACGAGCAGTACTTC. Its translation: CATSGLAGRTSAYEQYF.

V gene TRBV7-2 combines with J gene TRBJ1-3, with TRBD1 as a possible D gene (5 bases). The CDR3 has 16 residues. Germline lookup yields CDR1 SGHTA and CDR2 FQGNSA. The V and J ends lost 1 base and 3 bases respectively, with 13 bases between them. This chain's CDR3 is CASSLGSPGGGNTIYF. CDR3 in DNA: TGTGCCAGCAGCTTAGGGTCGCCGGGGGGTGGAAACACCATATATTTT.

This clone was seen once. The chain combines TRBV5-5 with TRBJ2-7; D might be TRBD2 (5 bases). Germline V gene sequence: CDR1 SGHKS, CDR2 YYEKEE (reference sequence). Trimming removed 0 bases at V and 0 bases at J, with 10 bases between. The CDR3 length is 15 residues. CDR3 residues: CASSLEEAGSYEQYF. The CDR3 DNA reads TGTGCCAGCAGCTTGGAGGAGGCAGGCTCCTACGAGCAGTACTTC.

The chain uses TRBV9 and TRBJ1-6; 7 bases map to TRBD1. CDR1 and CDR2 (germline): SGDLS, YYNGEE. The ends lost 0 bases at V and 9 bases at J; junction bases unmatched: 12. The CDR3 runs 17 residues. CDR3 loop: CASSVEGTGDRGSPLHF. Written as DNA, the CDR3 is TGTGCCAGCAGCGTAGAAGGAACAGGGGACCGGGGTTCACCCCTCCACTTT.

The rearrangement joins TRBV13 to TRBJ2-3; tentative D call: TRBD1 (5 bases). The CDR3 spans 13 residues. The V gene lost 2 bases and the J gene lost 5 bases, with 8 bases spanning the gap. The germline V gene has CDR1 PRHDT and CDR2 FYEKMQ (reference sequence). The CDR3 reads CASSLRTRDTQYF. DNA of the CDR3: TGTGCCAGCAGCTTAAGGACAAGAGATACGCAGTATTTT.

The rearrangement uses TRBV18 and TRBJ1-2; D is perhaps TRBD1 (5 bases). With 8 bases removed from V and 7 bases from J, the gap between germline ends came to 17 bases. The CDR3 is 13 amino acids. The germline CDR1 and CDR2 sequences are KGHSH and LQKENI. The CDR3 loop is CASHDYQGVGYTF. CDR3 coding DNA: TGTGCCAGCCACGATTACCAAGGGGTTGGCTACACCTTC.

This clone came up once. The V call is TRBV5-6, the J call TRBJ1-1; D perhaps matches TRBD1 (5 bases). The ends were cut back, 6 bases at V and 2 bases at J, with 11 bases in the middle. This CDR3 is 13 amino acids long. Germline-derived CDR1 and CDR2 are SGHDT and YYEEEE. As DNA, the CDR3 is TGTGCCAGCAACTGGGGGGGAAACACTGAAGCTTTCTTT. As protein: CASNWGGNTEAFF. The full variable domain, completed using reference TRBV5-6 and TRBJ1-1, is DAGVTQSPTHLIKTRGQQVTLRCSPKSGHDTVSWYQQALGQGPQFIFQYYEEEERQRGNFPDRFSGHQFPNYSSELNVNALLLGDSALYLCASNWGGNTEAFFGQGTRLTVV.

V and J are TRBV2 and TRBJ2-6; the D gene is possibly TRBD2 (6 bases). Per germline, CDR1 SNHLY and CDR2 FYNNEI. Trimming cost V 2 bases and J 1 base, with 6 bases left between them. This CDR3 comprises 15 residues. The CDR3 sequence is CASSERGSGANVLTF. DNA of the CDR3: TGTGCCAGCAGTGAACGGGGGTCTGGGGCCAACGTCCTGACTTTC.

The chain carries TRBV4-3 and TRBJ2-5; D is ambiguous. This CDR3 comprises 14 residues. The germline V gene has CDR1 LGHNA and CDR2 YSLEER. The V end was cut by 3 bases, the J end by 0 bases, with 8 bases between. Written as DNA, the CDR3 is TGCGCCAGCAGCCAGTTCGCGTACCAAGAGACCCAGTACTTC. Translation: CASSQFAYQETQYF.

V gene TRBV7-3 combines with J gene TRBJ2-1, with 12 bases identical to TRBD2. The CDR3 contains 13 residues. Trimming cost V 8 bases and J 5 bases; bases outside gene matches: 1. The germline V gene encodes CDR1 SGHTA and CDR2 FQGTGA. The CDR3 reads CASGLAGNNEQFF. In DNA, the CDR3 is TGTGCCAGCGGACTAGCGGGGAACAATGAGCAGTTCTTC.

The chain links TRBV10-3 to TRBJ1-2; maybe TRBD1 (5 bases). CDR3 length: 16 amino acids. The V end lost 2 bases, the J end lost 1 base, and 14 bases lay between the germline ends. The germline gives CDR1 ENHRY, CDR2 SYGVKD. The CDR3 region has the DNA TGTGCCATCAGTGAGGCCGGGACTCAAGTTAACTATGGCTACACCTTC. Translation gives CAISEAGTQVNYGYTF.

The chain employs TRBV19 and TRBJ2-6; weak D call: TRBD2 (6 bases). The CDR3 is 18 residues long. The V gene's germline CDR1 is LNHDA and CDR2 SQIVND (reference sequence). V dropped 2 bases and J dropped 0 bases, with 14 bases sitting between them. The CDR3 DNA reads TGTGCCAGTAGTATACGTGGCGGGGCCTTCTCTGGGGCCAACGTCCTGACTTTC. It specifies CASSIRGGAFSGANVLTF.

The gene calls are TRBV11-3 and TRBJ2-7; possible D gene TRBD1, 5 bases. This CDR3 has 13 residues. Germline V lookup: CDR1 SGHNT, CDR2 YENEEA. V shed 3 bases and J shed 3 bases, with 9 bases lying between them. In DNA form, the CDR3 reads TGTGCCAGCAGCTTTAGGCAGGGCTACGAGCAGTACTTC. Amino acid sequence: CASSFRQGYEQYF.

This clone turned up a few times. J is TRBJ2-7 and V is TRBV28; 7 positions agree with TRBD2. Trimming removed 6 bases from V and 3 bases from J; junction bases left unmatched: 5. The CDR3 sequence is 13 residues long. Germline loops: CDR1 MDHEN, CDR2 SYDVKM. The CDR3 reads CASRAGEYYEQYF. CDR3 sequence (DNA): TGTGCCAGCAGGGCGGGGGAGTACTACGAGCAGTACTTC.

The table lists this clone with a count of one. The chain recombines TRBV6-6 with TRBJ2-7; 10 bases align to TRBD1. With V trimmed by 5 bases and J by 0 bases, 7 bases remained unmatched. This CDR3 comprises 16 residues. The germline V gene has CDR1 MNHNY and CDR2 SVGAGI (reference sequence). CDR3: CASSTPTGGFSYEQYF. In DNA form, the CDR3 reads TGTGCCAGCAGTACCCCGACAGGGGGCTTCTCCTACGAGCAGTACTTC.

The V call is TRBV28, the J call TRBJ1-5; D is possibly TRBD1 (5 bases). The V and J ends lost 6 bases and 1 base respectively, with 10 bases between them. CDR3 length: 14 residues. The germline CDR1 and CDR2 sequences are MDHEN and SYDVKM. Here the CDR3 reads CASRWAGSNQPQHF. In nucleotides, the CDR3 is TGTGCCAGCAGGTGGGCAGGGAGCAATCAGCCCCAGCATTTT.

The rearrangement uses TRBV5-1 and TRBJ2-1, with D possibly TRBD2 on 6 matching bases. The germline V gene encodes CDR1 SGHRS and CDR2 YFSETQ. V was cut by 9 bases and J by 6 bases, with 22 bases left in between. The CDR3 is 15 residues long. The CDR3 is CATSIGGDEFNEQFF. The CDR3 DNA is TGCGCCACCTCGATTGGAGGGGACGAATTCAATGAGCAGTTCTTC.

This chain uses TRBV2 with TRBJ1-2; D is unclear. Per the germline V gene, CDR1 is SNHLY and CDR2 is FYNNEI. This CDR3 region has 12 residues. V was cut by 6 bases and J by 8 bases, with 13 bases left in between. The CDR3 is CASSLNDLGYTF. In nucleotides, the CDR3 is TGTGCCAGCAGCCTCAACGATTTAGGCTACACCTTC.